This section outlines one T cell receptor beta chain sequence together with its context. The antigen remains unidentified. The sample is drawn from a study of T cells in Graves' hyperthyroidism and ophthalmopathy. Regarding the study as a whole: A model of 13 V-J pairs discriminated ophthalmopathy from stable hyperthyroidism.

The CDR3 has 13 amino acids. Trimming removed 1 base from V and 10 bases from J, with 11 bases in between. Germline V CDR1 and CDR2: SGHNT, YYREEE (reference sequence). The source material, RNA transcripts, was used to amplify TCR beta CDR3 regions. Primed by the HTBI set, a first-round RT-PCR was run on the TCR CDR3. Via MiXCR, TCRdb re-called the multiplex PCR reads, giving one row per CDR3 protein. The table lists more than 550,000 distinct CDR3 sequences, just under 45% of them singletons, with approximately 7.2% in the top ten. What was sequenced was peripheral blood or thyroid tissue (not recorded which). The TCR comes from an adult man with Graves' disease, either hyperthyroidism or ophthalmopathy (not recorded which). The genes are TRBV5-4 and TRBJ1-4; a weak D match, TRBD1 (6 bases). As DNA, the CDR3 is TGTGCCAGCAGCTTGAGAGGGGGTGCAAAACTGTTTTTT. Protein sequence: CASSLRGGAKLFF.